These T cell receptor beta chains were read from a single sample in a study of T cell responses to AZD1222 COVID-19 vaccine. The assay was immunoSEQ multiplex PCR, and TCRdb's table has in-frame clones only and misses some. Of 100,000 to 150,000 clones in the sample, approximately 91% were seen once. Sequencing was performed on peripheral blood, taken 28 days after the second AZD1222 dose. The receptors derive from an adult who received the AZD1222 COVID-19 vaccine. Both conserved end residues are part of each CDR3. A D gene is named only where the DNA matches it firmly. Some rows have no size entry. The others give once, few or many, or a class for an expanded clone.

length,J,D,V,size,CDR3,DNA
15,TRBJ2-3,NA,TRBV9,NA,CASSVAPGSTDTQYF,TGTGCCAGCAGCGTAGCCCCCGGTAGCACAGATACGCAGTATTTT
12,TRBJ1-2,NA,TRBV19,NA,CASATGQTGYTF,TGTGCCAGTGCGACAGGTCAGACTGGCTACACCTTC
16,TRBJ2-2,TRBD2,TRBV29-1,NA,CSVHSGRAQNTGELFF,TGCAGCGTCCATAGCGGGAGGGCCCAGAACACCGGGGAGCTGTTTTTT
16,TRBJ2-6,NA,TRBV2,NA,CASRRGASSGANVLTF,TGTGCCAGCAGGAGGGGCGCCAGCTCTGGGGCCAACGTCCTGACTTTC
14,TRBJ2-3,NA,TRBV6-5,NA,CASNRVSSTDTQYF,TGTGCCAGCAACAGAGTCAGTAGCACAGATACGCAGTATTTT
15,TRBJ2-5,TRBD2,TRBV3-1/TRBV3-2,NA,CASEPRLAGGETQYF,TGTGCCAGCGAGCCAAGACTAGCGGGAGGAGAGACCCAGTACTTC
17,TRBJ1-1,NA,TRBV18,once,CASSPQIDSFKNTEAFF,TGTGCCAGCTCACCGCAAATTGACAGTTTCAAAAACACTGAAGCTTTCTTT
14,TRBJ2-7,NA,TRBV18,NA,CASSPDRSAYIEYF,TGTGCCAGCTCACCAGACAGGTCTGCCTATATAGAGTACTTC
14,TRBJ1-2,TRBD1,TRBV10-3,NA,CAISPGQGREGYTF,TGTGCCATCAGCCCGGGACAGGGAAGGGAGGGCTACACCTTC
18,TRBJ2-1,TRBD2,TRBV11-2,NA,CASSLVLAGEPGYNEQFF,TGTGCCAGCAGCTTAGTCTTAGCGGGAGAACCGGGATACAATGAGCAGTTCTTC
16,TRBJ2-3,TRBD2,TRBV11-3,NA,CASSWGTSGSTDTQYF,TGTGCCAGCAGCTGGGGGACTAGCGGCAGCACAGATACGCAGTATTTT
13,TRBJ2-7,NA,TRBV18,NA,CASSPRSSYEQYF,TGTGCCAGCTCACCACGCAGCTCCTACGAGCAGTACTTC
18,TRBJ2-1,TRBD1,TRBV19,few,CASSKGQGLGSSYNEQFF,TGTGCCAGTAGTAAGGGACAGGGTCTTGGGAGCTCCTACAATGAGCAGTTCTTC
15,TRBJ1-3,NA,TRBV2,NA,CASSEVRGGENTIYF,TGTGCCAGCAGTGAGGTCCGAGGGGGGGAAAACACCATATATTTT
15,TRBJ1-3,TRBD1,TRBV9,once,CASSLQGISGNTIYF,TGTGCCAGCAGCTTACAGGGGATCTCTGGAAACACCATATATTTT
15,TRBJ1-4,NA,TRBV30,NA,CAWSLGDGSYEKLFF,TGTGCCTGGAGTCTGGGGGACGGCTCTTATGAAAAACTGTTTTTT
16,TRBJ2-7,NA,TRBV5-8,NA,CASSPAGLRVGSEQYF,TGTGCCAGCAGCCCGGCCGGGCTGAGGGTAGGAAGCGAGCAGTACTTC
13,TRBJ1-2,TRBD1,TRBV27,few,CASRTGGTYGYTF,TGTGCCAGCCGGACAGGGGGAACGTATGGCTACACCTTC
15,TRBJ1-5,NA,TRBV7-7,NA,CASSLREPGNQPQHF,TGTGCCAGCAGCTTACGGGAGCCGGGCAATCAGCCCCAGCATTTT
14,TRBJ1-2,NA,TRBV29-1,NA,CSVAVEGRSYGYTF,TGCAGCGTTGCTGTCGAGGGGCGAAGCTATGGCTACACCTTC
11,TRBJ1-2,NA,TRBV5-1,once,CASSQGYGYTF,TGCGCCAGCAGCCAAGGTTACGGCTACACCTTC
17,TRBJ1-2,TRBD1,TRBV6-2/TRBV6-3,NA,CASSYLPGQGEVYGYTF,TGTGCCAGCAGTTACTTACCGGGACAGGGGGAGGTCTATGGCTACACCTTC
15,TRBJ2-1,TRBD2,TRBV5-1,NA,CASSLLAGGGDEQFF,TGCGCCAGCAGCTTACTAGCGGGAGGGGGGGATGAGCAGTTCTTC